This T cell receptor (beta chain) was sequenced in a study of blood T cell repertoires in COVID-19. Generated by immunoSEQ multiplex PCR, the TCRdb table keeps only in-frame clones and is missing some. The sample yields 650,000 to 800,000 clones, around 90% seen once. The V gene's germline CDR1 is SQVTM and CDR2 ANQGSEA. The CDR3 runs to 13 residues. The J segment lost 1 base and the V segment lost 6 bases, leaving 5 bases of the junction unmatched. The source of this sequence is a woman aged 18-29 years with acute or convalescent COVID-19. The sequencing input was peripheral blood. The rearrangement uses TRBV29-1 and TRBJ1-1; TRBD1 aligns across 7 bases. The CDR3 coding sequence is TGCAGCGTGACGAGGGGGCCGAACACTGAAGCTTTCTTT. This encodes CSVTRGPNTEAFF.